This section outlines one T cell receptor beta chain sequence together with its context. What it binds is not known. Clones were read by immunoSEQ multiplex PCR, and TCRdb kept only the in-frame ones, dropping some. This table has more than 150,000 clones, roughly 94% appearing once. This sample was included in a study of T cell responses to AZD1222 COVID-19 vaccine. Across the whole study: Analysis merged second doses at about 4 or about 12 weeks.

Looked up from germline, CDR1 is DFQATT and CDR2 is SNEGSKA (reference sequence). V lost 4 bases and J 4 bases, leaving 3 bases between the germline ends. The CDR3 contains 10 residues. Regarding the study as a whole: The sample set comprised mostly white British donors with more females, and clonal diversity was possibly underestimated.

The receptor was derived from an adult in good health. The input for sequencing was peripheral blood, taken on day 0 of AZD1222 vaccination. This sequence joins TRBV20-1 and TRBJ2-3; D is ambiguous. CDR3 DNA: TGCAGTGCTATGGCAGATACGCAGTATTTT. Its translation is CSAMADTQYF.